Below are 25 T cell receptor beta chains sequenced from a single sample in a study of T-cell memory formation after mild COVID-19. Via MiXCR, TCRdb re-called the 5' RACE reads, giving one row per CDR3 protein. Among 250,000 to 350,000 distinct CDR3 sequences listed, around 19% were seen once. Specimen: PBMCs or a T cell subset sorted from them (not recorded which). The receptors originated from a man younger than 35 who had mild COVID-19 (a few samples of this study predate the infection). Cell type and time point are not known.

This clonotype was seen more than once but under ten times. The chain recombines TRBV29-1 with TRBJ2-3, with 10 nucleotides matching TRBD2. V was clipped by 7 bases and J by 1 base; unmatched bases: 2. From germline, CDR1 is SQVTM and CDR2 ANQGSEA. The CDR3 extends over 13 amino acids. The CDR3 is CSDGTSGTDTQYF. CDR3 bases: TGCAGCGATGGGACTAGCGGCACAGATACGCAGTATTTT.

This chain connects TRBV20-1 to TRBJ2-7; D is undetermined. The V end was cut by 6 bases, the J end by 6 bases, with 12 bases between. This CDR3 is 11 amino acids long. From germline, CDR1 is DFQATT and CDR2 SNEGSKA (reference sequence). The CDR3 spells CSAFTLGEQYF. DNA for the CDR3: TGCAGTGCCTTTACCCTGGGCGAGCAGTACTTC.

The chain uses TRBV5-1 and TRBJ2-2; possible D gene TRBD2, 6 bases. This CDR3 has 15 amino acids. Trimming took 4 bases from V and 4 from J, leaving 14 bases between them. Germline CDR1 SGHRS, CDR2 YFSETQ. CDR3 nucleotides: TGCGCCAGCAGCCGAGGGTCGCGGGGCACCGGGGAGCTGTTTTTT. Residues: CASSRGSRGTGELFF.

This clonotype occurred many times. The rearrangement joins TRBV12-3 or TRBV12-4 to TRBJ2-2; D unclear. The CDR3 length is 12 residues. The V gene lost 5 bases and the J gene lost 4 bases, with 5 bases spanning the gap. CDR3 loop: CASSRSTGELFF. The CDR3 DNA reads as TGTGCCAGCAGTCGATCCACCGGGGAGCTGTTTTTT.

This clonotype was picked up a small number of times. The chain employs TRBV4-1 and TRBJ1-5; a possible D gene is TRBD1 (6 bases). Germline assignment: CDR1 MGHRA and CDR2 YSYEKL. V lost 1 base, J lost 5 bases, and 9 bases lay in between. The CDR3 is 14 residues long. This CDR3 reads CASSQGPGDQPQHF. CDR3 bases: TGCGCCAGCAGCCAAGGTCCAGGGGATCAGCCCCAGCATTTT.

The rearrangement links TRBV5-5 to TRBJ2-3; weak D call: TRBD1 (6 bases). Germline V gene sequence: CDR1 SGHKS, CDR2 YYEKEE (reference sequence). CDR3 length equals 14 residues. V dropped 4 bases and J dropped 4 bases, with 13 bases sitting between them. CDR3 loop: CASSVGHVSDTQYF. The CDR3 DNA reads as TGTGCCAGCAGCGTGGGACACGTGTCAGATACGCAGTATTTT.

This clonotype was found a few times. The chain employs TRBV20-1 and TRBJ1-1; 10 bases align to TRBD1. The CDR3 is 14 residues long. Germline V gene lookup returns CDR1 DFQATT and CDR2 SNEGSKA (reference sequence). The V segment lost 5 bases and the J segment 1 base; nucleotides outside the gene matches: 4. The CDR3 here is CSAGTGAQNTEAFF. The CDR3, as DNA: TGCAGTGCTGGGACAGGGGCACAGAACACTGAAGCTTTCTTT.

This clonotype was seen only a few times. This chain connects TRBV11-2 to TRBJ1-1; no firm D call. V was shortened by 1 base and J by 3 bases, with 3 bases between the two germline ends. The CDR3 runs to 12 residues. The germline V gene encodes CDR1 SGHAT and CDR2 FQNNGV. In DNA, the CDR3 is TGTGCCAGCAGCTTAGCATACACTGAAGCTTTCTTT. Its translation: CASSLAYTEAFF. The full variable domain, rest sourced from reference TRBV11-2 and TRBJ1-1, is EAGVAQSPRYKIIEKRQSVAFWCNPISGHATLYWYQQILGQGPKLLIQFQNNGVVDDSQLPKDRFSAERLKGVDSTLKIQPAKLEDSAVYLCASSLAYTEAFFGQGTRLTVV.

This clonotype has a handful of counts. The chain combines TRBV4-1 with TRBJ2-2; no clear D gene. Germline V gives CDR1 MGHRA, CDR2 YSYEKL. V shed 0 bases and J shed 9 bases, with 2 bases lying between them. CDR3 length: 11 amino acids. This CDR3 is CASSQDWELFF. Here the CDR3 DNA reads TGCGCCAGCAGCCAAGATTGGGAGCTGTTTTTT.

V and J are TRBV11-2 and TRBJ1-2, with D unresolved. V lost 1 base, J lost 4 bases, and 4 bases lay in between. The CDR3 has 12 amino acids. Germline CDR1 reads SGHAT; CDR2 reads FQNNGV. Here the CDR3 DNA reads TGTGCCAGCAGCTTAGTCCCCTATGGCTACACCTTC. Its translation is CASSLVPYGYTF.

The V and J genes are TRBV2 and TRBJ1-2, with TRBD1 identical over 7 bases. Trimming cost V 4 bases and J 0 bases; bases outside gene matches: 2. The CDR3 runs to 14 residues. Germline values: CDR1 SNHLY, CDR2 FYNNEI. In DNA, the CDR3 is TGTGCCAGCAGTGGGCAGGGGGCTAACTATGGCTACACCTTC. This sequence encodes CASSGQGANYGYTF.

J is TRBJ2-5 and V is TRBV7-2; perhaps D is TRBD1 or TRBD2 (5 bases each). This CDR3 has 13 residues. The V gene lost 3 bases and the J gene lost 5 bases, with 10 bases spanning the gap. In germline, CDR1 is SGHTA, CDR2 FQGNSA. The CDR3 DNA is TGTGCCAGCAGCTTTGTCGAGGGGGAGACCCAGTACTTC. It is translated as CASSFVEGETQYF. The variable domain in full, with the rest retrieved from reference TRBV7-2 and TRBJ2-5, is GAGVSQSPSNKVTEKGKDVELRCDPISGHTALYWYRQSLGQGLEFLIYFQGNSAPDKSGLPSDRFSAERTGGSVSTLTIQRTQQEDSAVYLCASSFVEGETQYFGPGTRLLVL.

This clonotype was detected only a few times. The chain joins TRBV5-6 to TRBJ2-5; 10 nucleotides align to TRBD2. This CDR3 contains 15 residues. The J segment lost 9 bases and the V segment lost 5 bases, leaving 13 bases of the junction unmatched. Germline values: CDR1 SGHDT, CDR2 YYEEEE. The CDR3: CASRKAGTSVPAQYF. Here the CDR3 DNA reads TGTGCCAGCAGAAAAGCCGGGACTAGCGTACCGGCCCAGTACTTC.

The CDR3 is CASTQGWATNTGELFF. The CDR3 nucleotides are TGCGCCAGCACCCAGGGTTGGGCCACGAACACCGGGGAGCTGTTTTTT. This chain links TRBV5-1 with TRBJ2-2; D perhaps matches TRBD1 (5 bases). Germline CDR1 reads SGHRS; CDR2 reads YFSETQ. The ends were cut back, 6 bases at V and 0 bases at J, with 15 bases in the middle. The CDR3 covers 16 residues.

V and J are TRBV18 and TRBJ1-1, with D hard to call. The V gene's germline CDR1 is KGHSH and CDR2 LQKENI. The V end was cut by 2 bases, the J end by 0 bases, with 10 bases between. The CDR3 contains 15 residues. Here the CDR3 reads CASSPDRQVNTEAFF. The CDR3 nucleotides read TGTGCCAGCTCACCAGATCGCCAGGTGAACACTGAAGCTTTCTTT.

The chain links TRBV4-1 to TRBJ2-5, with 8 bases identical to TRBD2. The CDR3 sequence is 14 residues long. With 2 bases clipped from V and 5 bases from J, the junction kept 4 bases outside the gene matches. Germline loops: CDR1 MGHRA, CDR2 YSYEKL. CDR3 in amino acids: CASSQTGLGETQYF. CDR3 bases: TGCGCCAGCAGCCAAACGGGACTAGGCGAGACCCAGTACTTC.

The chain recombines TRBV5-1 with TRBJ2-7, with 11 bases lining up with TRBD1. The length of the CDR3 is 14 residues. Unmatched junction bases numbered 5, after V lost 3 bases and J lost 6 bases. Germline V gives CDR1 SGHRS, CDR2 YFSETQ. The CDR3 loop reads CASSWGTGGTEQYF. Here the CDR3 DNA reads TGCGCCAGCAGCTGGGGGACAGGGGGGACCGAGCAGTACTTC.

This clonotype was observed a handful of times. V gene TRBV9 combines with J gene TRBJ2-7, with 9 bases that match TRBD2. Trimming removed 5 bases from V and 5 bases from J; junction bases left unmatched: 11. The CDR3 length is 15 residues. Germline V gene data show CDR1 as SGDLS and CDR2 as YYNGEE. CDR3 in DNA: TGTGCCAGCAGTCCTACTATAGCGGGGGAGCACGAGCAGTACTTC. Its translation: CASSPTIAGEHEQYF.

V is TRBV7-6 and J is TRBJ2-3; no reliable D call. CDR1 SGHVS and CDR2 FNYEAQ come from the germline V gene. This CDR3 region has 15 residues. V was trimmed by 5 bases and J by 0 bases, leaving 12 bases between them. CDR3 in amino acids: CASSHPFSSTDTQYF. The CDR3 coding sequence is TGTGCCAGCAGCCACCCATTCTCTAGCACAGATACGCAGTATTTT.

This clonotype has at least ten counts. V and J are TRBV5-1 and TRBJ1-3; TRBD1 aligns across 7 bases. Germline assignment: CDR1 SGHRS and CDR2 YFSETQ. Trimming removed 6 bases from V and 9 bases from J; junction bases left unmatched: 12. This CDR3 has 14 residues. The chain's CDR3 is CASTPGTAEGTIYF. In nucleotides, the CDR3 is TGCGCCAGCACGCCTGGGACAGCCGAGGGCACCATATATTTT.

This clonotype was found a few times. V is TRBV20-1 and J is TRBJ2-2, with D possibly called TRBD1 or TRBD2 (5 bases each). Per germline, CDR1 DFQATT and CDR2 SNEGSKA (reference sequence). This CDR3 is 13 amino acids long. V was trimmed by 3 bases and J by 8 bases, leaving 13 bases between them. In nucleotides, the CDR3 is TGCAGTGCTAGTTACGGGGCGGAGGGGGAGCTGTTTTTT. It translates to CSASYGAEGELFF.

This clonotype has just a few counts. The chain has TRBV7-6 and TRBJ2-3, with 10 bases matching TRBD2. V shed 5 bases and J 2 bases; nucleotides not matched to a gene: 7. This CDR3 has 16 amino acids. Germline V gives CDR1 SGHVS, CDR2 FNYEAQ. The CDR3 here is CASSIIAGGPTDTQYF. The CDR3 nucleotides are TGTGCCAGCAGCATAATAGCGGGGGGCCCCACAGATACGCAGTATTTT. Full variable domain (rest looked up from reference TRBV7-6 and TRBJ2-3): GAGVSQSPRYKVTKRGQDVALRCDPISGHVSLYWYRQALGQGPEFLTYFNYEAQQDKSGLPNDRFSAERPEGSISTLTIQRTEQRDSAMYRCASSIIAGGPTDTQYFGPGTRLTVL.

The chain joins TRBV7-9 to TRBJ1-2, with no clear D. Trimming took off 5 bases at V and 5 bases at J, with 9 bases between the two ends. Germline CDR1 reads SEHNR; CDR2 reads FQNEAQ (reference sequence). The CDR3 runs to 12 residues. In DNA, the CDR3 is TGTGCCAGCAGCCCTCACGATTATGGCTACACCTTC. Its translation is CASSPHDYGYTF.

This clonotype was detected a few times. The chain uses TRBV12-3 or TRBV12-4 and TRBJ2-7, with 10 bases matching TRBD2. This CDR3 is 14 amino acids long. The ends lost 5 bases at V and 4 bases at J; junction bases unmatched: 5. Here the CDR3 reads CASSHSGGKYEQYV. The CDR3 region has the DNA TGTGCCAGCAGTCATAGCGGGGGGAAGTACGAGCAGTACGTC.

The sample holds a few counts of this clonotype. The chain couples TRBV7-6 to TRBJ2-5, with D possibly matching TRBD2 (7 bases). The CDR3 loop spans 16 amino acids. Trimming cost V 1 base and J 2 bases, with 14 bases left between them. Germline CDR1 and CDR2: SGHVS and FNYEAQ. The CDR3, as DNA: TGTGCCAGCAGCTTAGAGTCGCGGGGGCTGCAAGAGACCCAGTACTTC. It codes for CASSLESRGLQETQYF. Using reference TRBV7-6 and TRBJ2-5 for the parts outside the CDR3, the full variable domain is GAGVSQSPRYKVTKRGQDVALRCDPISGHVSLYWYRQALGQGPEFLTYFNYEAQQDKSGLPNDRFSAERPEGSISTLTIQRTEQRDSAMYRCASSLESRGLQETQYFGPGTRLLVL.